This T cell receptor (beta chain) was retrieved from a study of blood T cell repertoires in COVID-19. The CDR3 spans 15 residues. V dropped 3 bases and J dropped 4; count of bases not matched to a gene: 6. The germline V gene has CDR1 MGHRA and CDR2 YSYEKL. Generated by immunoSEQ multiplex PCR, the TCRdb table keeps only in-frame clones and is missing some. The sample yields hundreds of thousands of clones, around nine tenths seen once. The rearrangement joins TRBV4-1 to TRBJ2-7; 10 positions match TRBD1. Sequencing input: PBMCs or T cells enriched from blood (not recorded which). This TCR was recovered from a young woman who had recovered from COVID-19. The CDR3 region is CASSHPPGQGYEQYF. The CDR3 region has the DNA TGCGCCAGCAGCCACCCTCCGGGACAGGGGTACGAGCAGTACTTC.